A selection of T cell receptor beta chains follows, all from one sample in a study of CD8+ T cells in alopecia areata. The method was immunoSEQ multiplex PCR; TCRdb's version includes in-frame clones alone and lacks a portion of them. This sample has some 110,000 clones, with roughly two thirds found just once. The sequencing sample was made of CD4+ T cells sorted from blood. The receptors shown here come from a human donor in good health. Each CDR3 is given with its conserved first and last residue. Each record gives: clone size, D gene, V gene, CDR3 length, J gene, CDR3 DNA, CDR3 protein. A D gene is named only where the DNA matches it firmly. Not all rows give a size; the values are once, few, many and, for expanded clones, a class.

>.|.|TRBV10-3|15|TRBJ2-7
TGTGCCATCAGTGATCCGACAGGCGTTCCCAACGAGCAGTACTTC
CAISDPTGVPNEQYF
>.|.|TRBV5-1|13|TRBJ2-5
TGCGCCAGCAGCTTGGCCAGGGAGGAGACCCAGTACTTC
CASSLAREETQYF
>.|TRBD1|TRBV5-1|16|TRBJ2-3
TGCGCCAGCAGCTCAGGGGACAGAGACGGTACAGATACGCAGTATTTT
CASSSGDRDGTDTQYF
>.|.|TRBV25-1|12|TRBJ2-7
TGTGCCAGCAGCGGTAACTCCTACGAGCAGTACTTC
CASSGNSYEQYF
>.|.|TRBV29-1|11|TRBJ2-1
TGCAGCGGCAATAGGGGAGATGAGCAGTTCTTC
CSGNRGDEQFF
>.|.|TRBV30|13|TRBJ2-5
TGTGCCTGGAGCGCCCCACCTGGGGAGACCCAGTACTTC
CAWSAPPGETQYF
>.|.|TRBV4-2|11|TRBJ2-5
TGTGCCAGCAGCCAAGAAGAGACCCAGTACTTC
CASSQEETQYF
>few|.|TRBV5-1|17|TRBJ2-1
TGCGCCAGCAGCACGGCGGTCGCGGGGAGCTCCTACAATGAGCAGTTCTTC
CASSTAVAGSSYNEQFF
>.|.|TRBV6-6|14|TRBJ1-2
TGTGCCAGCAGTTATCCAGGACAGATCTATGGCTACACCTTC
CASSYPGQIYGYTF
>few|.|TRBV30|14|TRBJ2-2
TGTGCCTGGAGTTTGGGAGCGAACACCGGGGAGCTGTTTTTT
CAWSLGANTGELFF
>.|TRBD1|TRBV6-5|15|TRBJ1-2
TGTGCCAGCAGTTTTGACAGGGGGCGGCTTAATGGCTACACCTTC
CASSFDRGRLNGYTF
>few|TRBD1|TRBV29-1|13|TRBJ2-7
TGCAGCGTTGGCGTGACAGGGGCTGCTGAGCAGTACTTC
CSVGVTGAAEQYF
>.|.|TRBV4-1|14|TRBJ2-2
TGCGCCAGCACGGCGCGGGGTAACACCGGGGAGCTGTTTTTT
CASTARGNTGELFF
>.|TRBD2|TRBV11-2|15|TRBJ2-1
TGTGCCAGCAGCTTAGATAGCGGGGGACCCAATGAGCAGTTCTTC
CASSLDSGGPNEQFF
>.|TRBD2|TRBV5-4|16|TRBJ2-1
TGTGCCAGCAGCCCAGGACTAGCGGGGCAATACAATGAGCAGTTCTTC
CASSPGLAGQYNEQFF
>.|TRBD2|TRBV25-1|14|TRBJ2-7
TGTGCCAGCAGTGCTAGCGGGGGGGTCTTTGGGCAGTACTTC
CASSASGGVFGQYF
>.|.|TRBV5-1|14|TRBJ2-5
TGCGCCAGCAGGCAGACTTCTTCACAAGAGACCCAGTACTTC
CASRQTSSQETQYF
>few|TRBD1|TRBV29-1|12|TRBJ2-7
TGCAGCGTTGATACAGGGGAAGGCGAGCAGTACTTC
CSVDTGEGEQYF
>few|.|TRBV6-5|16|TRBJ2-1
TGTGCCAGCAGTTTTGGGGCGGGGATGTCCTACAATGAGCAGTTCTTC
CASSFGAGMSYNEQFF
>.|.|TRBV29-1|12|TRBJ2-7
TGCAGCGTTCATCCACCAGGCTACGAGCAGTACTTC
CSVHPPGYEQYF
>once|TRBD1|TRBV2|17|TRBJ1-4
TGTGCCAGCAGTCCCCTCATATTGACAGGGGGACAGGAAAAACTGTTTTTT
CASSPLILTGGQEKLFF
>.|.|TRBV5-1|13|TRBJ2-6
TGCGCCAGCAGCTTCTCTGGGGCCAACGTCCTGACTTTC
CASSFSGANVLTF